Below, one TCR beta chain is given with its context. The antigen is undetermined. The source of the sample is a study of circulating tumor DNA in untreated peripheral T-cell lymphoma. Overall study results and limits: Baseline tissues yielded 86% and baseline serum 65% to 75% tumor-specific clonotype detection.

The tumor tissue sample was taken at baseline before any treatment. Assay: immunoSEQ multiplex PCR; the TCRdb copy retains only in-frame clones and omits some. The table has roughly 8,600 clones, roughly 80% seen once. The V and J ends lost 0 bases and 0 bases, in that order; junction bases with no gene match: 2. The CDR3 spans 16 residues. The germline gives CDR1 KGHSH, CDR2 LQKENI. This TCR derives from a human donor with peripheral T-cell lymphoma. The V and J genes are TRBV18 and TRBJ1-3, with 7 positions matching TRBD1. Sequencing was performed on tumor tissue. This CDR3 is CASSPPRTGSGNTIYF. The CDR3 region has the DNA TGTGCCAGCTCACCACCGAGGACAGGCTCTGGAAACACCATATATTTT. The full variable domain, completed using reference TRBV18 and TRBJ1-3, is NAGVMQNPRHLVRRRGQEARLRCSPMKGHSHVYWYRQLPEEGLKFMVYLQKENIIDESGMPKERFSAEFPKEGPSILRIQQVVRGDSAAYFCASSPPRTGSGNTIYFGEGSWLTVV.